The rows below give T cell receptor beta chains drawn from one sample of a study of blood T cell repertoires in COVID-19. Measured with immunoSEQ multiplex PCR; TCRdb has only the in-frame clones, and not every one. Here the sample spans under 300,000 clones, around 90% being singletons. Sequencing was done on a sample of PBMCs or T cells enriched from blood (not recorded which). These receptors were obtained from a woman in her forties or fifties who had recovered from COVID-19. The CDR3 runs from the conserved cysteine through the conserved F or W. Fields, in order: clone size, D gene, V gene, J gene, CDR3 protein, CDR3 DNA. D genes are given only for firm matches. Clone size is stated in some rows and not others, as once, few, many or a class when expanded.

-,-,TRBV19,TRBJ1-3,CASSITPGRASGNTIYF,TGTGCCAGTAGTATAACTCCAGGCAGGGCCTCTGGAAACACCATATATTTT
-,-,TRBV6-5,TRBJ2-3,CASSYSSDTQYF,TGTGCCAGCAGTTATAGCTCAGATACGCAGTATTTT
-,TRBD1,TRBV18,TRBJ1-3,CASSRTGTGDFSGNTIYF,TGTGCCAGCTCTCGGACCGGGACAGGGGATTTCTCTGGAAACACCATATATTTT
-,-,TRBV21-1,TRBJ1-2,CASSERSGYTF,TGTGCCAGCAGTGAGAGGAGCGGCTACACCTTC
-,TRBD2,TRBV29-1,TRBJ2-7,CSTRTSGEQYF,TGCAGCACCCGAACTAGCGGCGAGCAGTACTTC
once,TRBD2,TRBV11-3,TRBJ2-5,CASSLDGAGGETQYF,TGTGCCAGCAGCTTAGATGGGGCGGGAGGGGAGACCCAGTACTTC
-,TRBD2,TRBV10-3,TRBJ2-1,CAIRGGLAFNEQFF,TGTGCCATCAGGGGGGGACTAGCTTTCAATGAGCAGTTCTTC
-,-,TRBV12-3/TRBV12-4,TRBJ2-2,CASRNTGELFF,TGTGCCAGCCGTAACACCGGGGAGCTGTTTTTT
few,TRBD1,TRBV5-1,TRBJ1-1,CASSTQQGRTEAFF,TGCGCCAGCAGCACACAACAGGGGAGGACTGAAGCTTTCTTT
-,-,TRBV30,TRBJ1-1,CAWSPRNTEAFF,TGTGCCTGGAGTCCCAGGAACACTGAAGCTTTCTTT
-,-,TRBV27,TRBJ2-7,CASSKGASYEQYF,TGTGCCAGCAGTAAGGGAGCCTCCTACGAGCAGTACTTC
-,-,TRBV7-9,TRBJ2-7,CASSTLAYEQYF,TGTGCCAGCAGCACCCTAGCCTACGAGCAGTACTTC
-,TRBD2,TRBV28,TRBJ2-1,CASSPRLAGDEQFF,TGTGCCAGCAGTCCGAGACTAGCGGGAGATGAGCAGTTCTTC
-,TRBD2,TRBV3-1/TRBV3-2,TRBJ2-3,CASSHHGTSGHGRCTDTQYF,TGTGCCAGCAGCCATCATGGGACTAGCGGGCACGGAAGATGCACAGATACGCAGTATTTT
-,TRBD2,TRBV4-2,TRBJ2-1,CASSPGLAGVNEQFF,TGTGCCAGCAGCCCGGGACTAGCGGGAGTAAATGAGCAGTTCTTC
once,-,TRBV5-1,TRBJ2-3,CASSLELAGAADTQYF,TGCGCCAGCAGCTTGGAACTAGCAGGAGCAGCAGATACGCAGTATTTT
-,TRBD1,TRBV28,TRBJ2-7,CASRPGTGGPYEQYF,TGTGCCAGCAGACCCGGGACAGGGGGGCCCTACGAGCAGTACTTC